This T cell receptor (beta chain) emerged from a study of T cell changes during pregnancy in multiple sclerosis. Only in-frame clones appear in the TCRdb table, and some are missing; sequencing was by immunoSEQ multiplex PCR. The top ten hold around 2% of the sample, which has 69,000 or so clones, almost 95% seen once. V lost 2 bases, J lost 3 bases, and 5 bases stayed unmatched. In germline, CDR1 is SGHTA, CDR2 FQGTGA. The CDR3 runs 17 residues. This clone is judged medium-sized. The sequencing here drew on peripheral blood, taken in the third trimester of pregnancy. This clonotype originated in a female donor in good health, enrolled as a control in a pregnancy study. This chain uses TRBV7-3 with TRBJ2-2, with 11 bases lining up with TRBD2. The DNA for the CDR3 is TGTGCCAGCAGCTTAGGGCTAGCGGGAGGCTACACCGGGGAGCTGTTTTTT. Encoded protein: CASSLGLAGGYTGELFF.